A selection of T cell receptor beta chains follows, all from one sample in a study of T cell responses to AZD1222 COVID-19 vaccine. Using immunoSEQ multiplex PCR, the repertoire was profiled, and TCRdb retains in-frame clones only, with some absent. The sample contains roughly 100,000 clones, 85% to 90% of which appear only once. This specimen consisted of peripheral blood, obtained on day 0 of AZD1222 vaccination. All receptors derive from an adult in good health. Both conserved end residues are part of each CDR3. A D gene is named only where the DNA matches it firmly. Only some rows state a clone size, as once, few, many or a class for expanded clones.

J,size,V,D,DNA,CDR3
TRBJ1-2,NA,TRBV5-5,NA,TGTGCCAGCAGCTTGTCACCCACAGGGAAGGAGGGCTACACCTTC,CASSLSPTGKEGYTF
TRBJ2-2,few,TRBV5-4,NA,TGTGCCAGCAGCCCGACAGATCCCGGGGAGCTGTTTTTT,CASSPTDPGELFF
TRBJ1-5,once,TRBV7-7,NA,TGTGCTAGCAGCTTAGCGAGGGACTACAGGGGCAATCAGCCCCAGCATTTT,CASSLARDYRGNQPQHF
TRBJ2-3,NA,TRBV3-1/TRBV3-2,NA,TGTGCCAGCAGCCAAGACCTGCCAACTTCAACGATGCAGTATTTT,CASSQDLPTSTMQYF
TRBJ2-3,NA,TRBV10-3,TRBD1,TGTGCCATCAGTGAGTTCCGGACAGGGGGAACGGCAGATACGCAGTATTTT,CAISEFRTGGTADTQYF
TRBJ2-1,NA,TRBV9,NA,TGTGCCAGCAGCCCTGAGGGAACGAAGGACAATGAGCAGTTCTTC,CASSPEGTKDNEQFF
TRBJ2-7,NA,TRBV10-3,NA,TGTGCCATCAGTGAAAGGGACCTCTCCGGCTACGAGCAGTACTTC,CAISERDLSGYEQYF
TRBJ2-5,NA,TRBV9,NA,TGTGCCAGCATCGGGTTCTCAGGGCAAGAGACCCAGTACTTC,CASIGFSGQETQYF
TRBJ2-7,NA,TRBV12-3/TRBV12-4,TRBD1,TGTGCCAGCAGTCCGGGACAGGTGGGGGAGCAGTACTTC,CASSPGQVGEQYF
TRBJ2-2,NA,TRBV3-1/TRBV3-2,NA,TGTGCCAGCAGCCACACGGGGGAAAGCGGGGAGCTGTTTTTT,CASSHTGESGELFF
TRBJ2-7,NA,TRBV7-9,TRBD2,TGTGCCAGCAGTCTAGGACTAGCGGGAGCTTACGAGCAGTACTTC,CASSLGLAGAYEQYF
TRBJ1-3,NA,TRBV7-9,NA,TGTGCCAGCAGCCCCCCGGGGGCATCTGGAAACACCATATATTTT,CASSPPGASGNTIYF
TRBJ2-1,NA,TRBV14,NA,TGTGCCAGCAGCCAAGATTATTGGAGGAATGAGCAGTTCTTC,CASSQDYWRNEQFF
TRBJ1-5,once,TRBV7-6,NA,TGTGCCAGCAGCTCGAGGATGGGTCAGCCCCAGCATTTT,CASSSRMGQPQHF
TRBJ2-1,NA,TRBV20-1,NA,TGCAGTGCTAGTTATGGGGCGGTCTCCTACAATGAGCAGTTCTTC,CSASYGAVSYNEQFF
TRBJ2-3,NA,TRBV5-1,TRBD1,TGCGCCAGCAGCTTGAGACAGGGAACCACAGATACGCAGTATTTT,CASSLRQGTTDTQYF
TRBJ1-1,NA,TRBV12-3/TRBV12-4,NA,TGTGCCAGCAGCTCCGGGACAGAAGCTTTCTTT,CASSSGTEAFF
TRBJ2-1,once,TRBV18,TRBD2,TGTGCCAGCTCACCACCGAGACTAGCGGGAGTTAAGGAGCAGTTCTTC,CASSPPRLAGVKEQFF
TRBJ2-3,NA,TRBV28,TRBD2,TGTGCCAGCAGCCGGACTAGCAGAACCACAGATACGCAGTATTTT,CASSRTSRTTDTQYF
TRBJ1-3,NA,TRBV3-1/TRBV3-2,TRBD1,TGTGCCAGCAGTTGGGACAGCTCACCCTCTGGAAACACCATATATTTT,CASSWDSSPSGNTIYF
TRBJ1-1,NA,TRBV11-2,NA,TGTGCCAGCAGCTCCACACGGGGGAACACTGAAGCTTTCTTT,CASSSTRGNTEAFF
TRBJ1-6,NA,TRBV3-1/TRBV3-2,NA,TGTGCCAGCAGCCGAGGGGAGTATAATTCACCCCTCCACTTT,CASSRGEYNSPLHF
TRBJ1-5,NA,TRBV19,TRBD1,TGTGCCAGTAGTATAACAGGGGGCGGCCAGCCCCAGCATTTT,CASSITGGGQPQHF
TRBJ1-5,NA,TRBV15,NA,TGTGCCACCAGCGGTTCAAGGACAGCCAATCAGCCCCAGCATTTT,CATSGSRTANQPQHF
TRBJ1-3,once,TRBV6-5,NA,TGTGCCAGCAGTTATAAGGCTGGAAACACCATATATTTT,CASSYKAGNTIYF
TRBJ2-7,once,TRBV4-2,NA,TGTGCCAGCAGCCAAGGGTCAGGCTCGTACTACGAGCAGTACTTC,CASSQGSGSYYEQYF
TRBJ2-1,NA,TRBV5-4,NA,TGTGCCAGCAGCGACTACAATGAGCAGTTCTTC,CASSDYNEQFF
TRBJ2-1,few,TRBV27,NA,TGTGCCAGCCTCGCAACCGCTCCGTACGGGGGAAACTCCTACAATGAGCAGTTCTTC,CASLATAPYGGNSYNEQFF
TRBJ2-3,NA,TRBV6-2/TRBV6-3,NA,TGTGCCAGCAGTAGGAATCAGGGGTTCGGCACAGATACGCAGTATTTT,CASSRNQGFGTDTQYF
TRBJ1-2,NA,TRBV9,TRBD1,TGTGCCAGCAGCTCTACAGGGGGCCCGCGGGGCTACACCTTC,CASSSTGGPRGYTF
TRBJ1-6,NA,TRBV27,NA,TGTGCCAGCAGTTTATGGGGTTCACCCCTCCACTTT,CASSLWGSPLHF
TRBJ1-2,NA,TRBV6-6,TRBD1,TGTGCCAGCAGTTACTCAGTCGGGACAGGGTATCAGGGCTACACCTTC,CASSYSVGTGYQGYTF
TRBJ2-7,NA,TRBV20-1,NA,TGCAGTGGAGGAGACTACGAGCAGTACTTC,CSGGDYEQYF
TRBJ2-1,NA,TRBV11-3,TRBD2,TGTGCCAGCAGCTTACGGACTAGCGGGAGTTATAGTGAGCAGTTCTTC,CASSLRTSGSYSEQFF
TRBJ2-1,NA,TRBV11-2,TRBD2,TGTGCCAGCAGCCAGGAGCGGGGCACCTACAATGAGCAGTTCTTC,CASSQERGTYNEQFF
TRBJ1-1,NA,TRBV6-2/TRBV6-3,TRBD1,TGTGCCAGCAGCCCGACAGGGTGGACTGAAGCTTTCTTT,CASSPTGWTEAFF
TRBJ2-7,NA,TRBV7-9,NA,TGTGCCAGCAGCTTAGGATCGGGTGGAAAAGACTACGAGCAGTACTTC,CASSLGSGGKDYEQYF
TRBJ2-1,once,TRBV2,NA,TGTGCCAGCAGTGAAGGGCGGGCCGAGCAGTTCTTC,CASSEGRAEQFF
TRBJ1-2,once,TRBV11-1,NA,TGTGCCAGCAGCTCCCGGCTTCAAGCTAACTATGGCTACACCTTC,CASSSRLQANYGYTF
TRBJ2-1,NA,TRBV5-6,NA,TGTGCCAGCAGCTTGGGCTATGAGCAGTTCTTC,CASSLGYEQFF
TRBJ2-5,NA,TRBV6-5,NA,TGTGCCAGCACCCCGTACTATGAAGAAGAGACCCAGTACTTC,CASTPYYEEETQYF
TRBJ2-1,NA,TRBV27,NA,TGTGCCAGCAGTTTAGCCTACAATGAGCAGTTCTTC,CASSLAYNEQFF
TRBJ1-1,NA,TRBV7-8,NA,TGTGCCAGCAGCTTAGCCGGGACAATGAACACTGAAGCTTTCTTT,CASSLAGTMNTEAFF
TRBJ2-6,NA,TRBV4-1,TRBD1,TGCGCCAGCAATAACTCCCCCGACAGGGCTCATGGGGCCAACGTCCTGACTTTC,CASNNSPDRAHGANVLTF
TRBJ2-1,NA,TRBV27,TRBD1,TGTGCCAGCAGTAGAGAAACCGGGACAGGCCTAACGGGGCAGTTCTTC,CASSRETGTGLTGQFF
TRBJ2-3,NA,TRBV6-5,NA,TGTGCCAGCAGGCAAGGAGATACGCAGTATTTT,CASRQGDTQYF
TRBJ2-5,once,TRBV6-5,NA,TGTGCCAGCAGACCCCAGGGGAAAGAGACCCAGTACTTC,CASRPQGKETQYF
TRBJ2-7,NA,TRBV2,NA,TGTGCCAGCAGTGAGCGCAGGGTTGCTGAGCAGTACTTC,CASSERRVAEQYF
TRBJ1-5,NA,TRBV19,TRBD1,TGTGCCAGTAGTAGCTCCAGGGGGCGGAATCAGCCCCAGCATTTT,CASSSSRGRNQPQHF
TRBJ2-1,NA,TRBV2,TRBD2,TGTGCCAGCAGCCTTACTCTTGGTAGCGGGGGGTACAATGAGCAGTTCTTC,CASSLTLGSGGYNEQFF
TRBJ2-7,NA,TRBV12-5,TRBD2,TGTGCTAGTGGTTTGGTACCCCATATAGCGGGGAGTCAGTACGAGCAGTACTTC,CASGLVPHIAGSQYEQYF
TRBJ2-3,NA,TRBV24-1,NA,TGTGCCACCCAACCAGGGCACACAGATACGCAGTATTTT,CATQPGHTDTQYF
TRBJ2-3,NA,TRBV29-1,NA,TGCAGCGTTAAAAAGGACGGCACAGATACGCAGTATTTT,CSVKKDGTDTQYF